The 5 T cell receptor beta chains below all came from one sample that was sequenced in a study of a mutant IDH1 vaccine in newly diagnosed glioma. Antigens for these TCRs are unknown. The assay was immunoSEQ multiplex PCR, and TCRdb's table has in-frame clones only and misses some. The sample carries 110,000 or so clones, roughly 90% recorded once. The time point: week 11, during vaccination. A single vaccine dose contained 300 ug of mutant IDH1 20-mer peptide, and topical imiquimod was used with it. Sequences were derived from PBMCs, sampled from a glioma patient whose treatment included an IDH1 peptide vaccine. The receptor source for this set is a woman in her 50s with glioma.

This chain links TRBV5-1 with TRBJ2-7; 10 bases match TRBD2. The V gene end was trimmed by 0 bases and the J gene end by 12 bases; junction bases not matched to a gene: 9. The CDR3 totals 14 residues. CDR1 is SGHRS and CDR2 is YFSETQ in the germline V gene. CDR3 residues: CASSLVEGSGRVYF. The CDR3 DNA reads TGCGCCAGCAGCTTGGTTGAAGGAAGCGGGAGGGTGTACTTC. The whole variable domain, filled in from reference TRBV5-1 and TRBJ2-7, reads KAGVTQTPRYLIKTRGQQVTLSCSPISGHRSVSWYQQTPGQGLQFLFEYFSETQRNKGNFPGRFSGRQFSNSRSEMNVSTLELGDSALYLCASSLVEGSGRVYFGPGTRLTVT.

The chain combines TRBV2 with TRBJ2-3; 7 bases match TRBD2. V shed 6 bases, J shed 3 bases, and the junction held 3 bases outside the gene matches. Germline CDR1 is SNHLY and CDR2 is FYNNEI. The CDR3 runs 13 residues. The CDR3 nucleotides are TGTGCCAGCAGGGAGGGACTAACAGATACGCAGTATTTT. Amino acids: CASREGLTDTQYF.

V usage is TRBV7-2 and J usage is TRBJ1-5, with a possible D match to TRBD1 (5 bases). CDR1 is SGHTA and CDR2 is FQGNSA in the germline V gene. The CDR3 runs 14 residues. The V end was cut by 5 bases, the J end by 6 bases, with 14 bases between. CDR3 nucleotide sequence: TGTGCCAGCAGCCCTCGACTGGGGACTCAGCCCCAGCATTTT. This encodes CASSPRLGTQPQHF.

The chain recombines TRBV6-6 with TRBJ2-1; no clear D gene. The germline CDR1 and CDR2 sequences are MNHNY and SVGAGI (reference sequence). The CDR3 is made up of 12 amino acids. Trimming cost V 8 bases and J 7 bases, with 12 bases left between them. As DNA, the CDR3 is TGTGCCAGCGCTGGGCTCCGGAATGAGCAGTTCTTC. Residues: CASAGLRNEQFF.

This chain uses TRBV2 with TRBJ1-5; a possible D gene is TRBD1 (6 bases). The V and J ends lost 4 bases and 2 bases respectively, with 6 bases between them. Per germline, CDR1 SNHLY and CDR2 FYNNEI. CDR3 length: 13 amino acids. DNA for the CDR3: TGTGCCAGCAGTGGGACAGGCAATCAGCCCCAGCATTTT. Translation gives CASSGTGNQPQHF. The variable domain in full, with the rest retrieved from reference TRBV2 and TRBJ1-5, is EPEVTQTPSHQVTQMGQEVILRCVPISNHLYFYWYRQILGQKVEFLVSFYNNEISEKSEIFDDQFSVERPDGSNFTLKIRSTKLEDSAMYFCASSGTGNQPQHFGDGTRLSIL.